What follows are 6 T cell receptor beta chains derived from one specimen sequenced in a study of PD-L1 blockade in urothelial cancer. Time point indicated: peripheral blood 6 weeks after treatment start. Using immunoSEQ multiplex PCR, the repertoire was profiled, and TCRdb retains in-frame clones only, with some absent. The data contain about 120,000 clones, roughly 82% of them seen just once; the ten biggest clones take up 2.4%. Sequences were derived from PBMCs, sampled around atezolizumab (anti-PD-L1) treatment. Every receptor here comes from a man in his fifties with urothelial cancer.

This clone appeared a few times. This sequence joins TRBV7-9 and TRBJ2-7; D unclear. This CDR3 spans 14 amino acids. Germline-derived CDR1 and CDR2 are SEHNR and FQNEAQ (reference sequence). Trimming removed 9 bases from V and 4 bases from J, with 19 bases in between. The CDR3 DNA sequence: TGTGCCAGTTCTCTCCAGTATCTCCCTTACGAGCAGTACTTC. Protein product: CASSLQYLPYEQYF.

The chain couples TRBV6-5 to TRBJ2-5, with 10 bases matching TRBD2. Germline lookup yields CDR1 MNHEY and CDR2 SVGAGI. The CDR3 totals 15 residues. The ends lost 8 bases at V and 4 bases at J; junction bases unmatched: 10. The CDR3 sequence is CASGVLLAGGETQYF. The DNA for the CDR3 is TGTGCCAGCGGAGTCCTTTTAGCGGGAGGAGAGACCCAGTACTTC.

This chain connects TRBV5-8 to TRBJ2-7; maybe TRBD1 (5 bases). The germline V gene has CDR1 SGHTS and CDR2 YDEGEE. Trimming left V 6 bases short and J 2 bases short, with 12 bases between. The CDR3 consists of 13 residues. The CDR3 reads CASNRLGAYEQYF. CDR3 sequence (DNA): TGTGCCAGCAACAGGCTGGGCGCCTACGAGCAGTACTTC.

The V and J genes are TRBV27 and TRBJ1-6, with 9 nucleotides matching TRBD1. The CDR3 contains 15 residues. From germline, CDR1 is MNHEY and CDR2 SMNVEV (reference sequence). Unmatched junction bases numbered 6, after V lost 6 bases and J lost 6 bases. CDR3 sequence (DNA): TGTGCCAGCAGCCTACAGGGGGCTCGTAATTCACCCCTCCACTTT. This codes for CASSLQGARNSPLHF.

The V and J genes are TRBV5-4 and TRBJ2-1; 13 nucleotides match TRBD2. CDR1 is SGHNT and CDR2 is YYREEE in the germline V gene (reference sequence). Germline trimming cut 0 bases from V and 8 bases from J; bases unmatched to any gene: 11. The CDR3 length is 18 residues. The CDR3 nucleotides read TGTGCCAGCAGCTTGGGGACTAGCGGGAGAGGGAGGAACGATGAGCAGTTCTTC. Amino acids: CASSLGTSGRGRNDEQFF. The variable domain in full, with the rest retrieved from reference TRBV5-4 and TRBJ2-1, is ETGVTQSPTHLIKTRGQQVTLRCSSQSGHNTVSWYQQALGQGPQFIFQYYREEENGRGNFPPRFSGLQFPNYSSELNVNALELDDSALYLCASSLGTSGRGRNDEQFFGPGTRLTVL.

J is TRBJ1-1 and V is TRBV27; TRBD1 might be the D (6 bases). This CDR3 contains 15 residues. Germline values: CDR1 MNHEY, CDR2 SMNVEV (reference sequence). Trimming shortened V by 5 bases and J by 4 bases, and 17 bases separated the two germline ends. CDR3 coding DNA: TGTGCCAGCAGTAACACCAGGGGTGGTGGCACTGAAGCTTTCTTT. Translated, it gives CASSNTRGGGTEAFF.